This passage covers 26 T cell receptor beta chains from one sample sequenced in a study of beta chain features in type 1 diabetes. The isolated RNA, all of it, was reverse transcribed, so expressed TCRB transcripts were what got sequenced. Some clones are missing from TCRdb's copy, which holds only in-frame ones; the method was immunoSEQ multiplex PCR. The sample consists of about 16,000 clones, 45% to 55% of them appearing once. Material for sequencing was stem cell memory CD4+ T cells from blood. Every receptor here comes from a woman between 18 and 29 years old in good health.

As DNA, the CDR3 is TGTGCCAGCAGCTTAAACCCGGGATTTAAGGGCTACGAGCAGTACTTC. Protein product: CASSLNPGFKGYEQYF. The chain links TRBV7-2 to TRBJ2-7; D may be TRBD2 (5 bases). V lost 2 bases, J lost 3 bases, and 17 bases lay in between. Germline V gene sequence: CDR1 SGHTA, CDR2 FQGNSA. The CDR3 has 16 amino acids.

CDR3: CSVGRQASYEQYF. The CDR3 nucleotides read TGCAGCGTCGGACGACAGGCCTCCTACGAGCAGTACTTC. This sequence joins TRBV29-1 and TRBJ2-7, with D possibly matching TRBD1 (6 bases). V gave up 6 bases and J gave up 0 bases, with 12 bases separating them. The CDR3 sequence is 13 residues long. Per the germline V gene, CDR1 is SQVTM and CDR2 is ANQGSEA.

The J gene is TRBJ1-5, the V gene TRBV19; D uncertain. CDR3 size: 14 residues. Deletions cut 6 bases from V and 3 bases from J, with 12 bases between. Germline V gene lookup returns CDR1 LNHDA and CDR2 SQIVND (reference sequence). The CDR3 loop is CASSPDGANQPQHF. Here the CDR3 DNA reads TGTGCCAGTAGCCCCGACGGAGCCAATCAGCCCCAGCATTTT. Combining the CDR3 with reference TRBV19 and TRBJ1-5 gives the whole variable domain DGGITQSPKYLFRKEGQNVTLSCEQNLNHDAMYWYRQDPGQGLRLIYYSQIVNDFQKGDIAEGYSVSREKKESFPLTVTSAQKNPTAFYLCASSPDGANQPQHFGDGTRLSIL.

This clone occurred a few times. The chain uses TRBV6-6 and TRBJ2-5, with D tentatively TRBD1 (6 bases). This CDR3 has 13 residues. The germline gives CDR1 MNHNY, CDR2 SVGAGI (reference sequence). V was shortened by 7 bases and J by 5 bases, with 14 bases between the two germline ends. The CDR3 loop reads CASIETGSETQYF. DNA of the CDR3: TGTGCCAGCATCGAGACAGGCTCCGAGACCCAGTACTTC.

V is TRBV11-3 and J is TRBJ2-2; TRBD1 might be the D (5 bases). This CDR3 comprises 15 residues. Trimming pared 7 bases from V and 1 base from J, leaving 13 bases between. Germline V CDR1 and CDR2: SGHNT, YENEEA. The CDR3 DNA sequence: TGTGCCAGCACCCCAGGTACAGGGAACACCGGGGAGCTGTTTTTT. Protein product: CASTPGTGNTGELFF.

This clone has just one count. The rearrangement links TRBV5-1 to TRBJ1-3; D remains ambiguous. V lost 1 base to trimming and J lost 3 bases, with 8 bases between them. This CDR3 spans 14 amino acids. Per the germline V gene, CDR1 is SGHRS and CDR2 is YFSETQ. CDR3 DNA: TGCGCCAGCAGCTTGTCAGGAATTGGAAACACCATATATTTT. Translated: CASSLSGIGNTIYF.

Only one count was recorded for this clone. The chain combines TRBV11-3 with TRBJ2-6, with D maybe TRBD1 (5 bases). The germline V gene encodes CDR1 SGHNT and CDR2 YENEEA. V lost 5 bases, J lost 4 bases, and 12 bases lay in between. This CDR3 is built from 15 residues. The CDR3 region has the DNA TGTGCCAGCAGCCCAGGGTTTCCGGGGGCCAACGTCCTGACTTTC. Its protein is CASSPGFPGANVLTF.

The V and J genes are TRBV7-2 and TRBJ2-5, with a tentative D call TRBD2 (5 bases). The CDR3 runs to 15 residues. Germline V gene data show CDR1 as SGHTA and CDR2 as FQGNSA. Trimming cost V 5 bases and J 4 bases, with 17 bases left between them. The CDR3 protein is CASSPDGGRIETQYF. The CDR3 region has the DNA TGTGCCAGCAGCCCCGATGGAGGCAGGATAGAGACCCAGTACTTC.

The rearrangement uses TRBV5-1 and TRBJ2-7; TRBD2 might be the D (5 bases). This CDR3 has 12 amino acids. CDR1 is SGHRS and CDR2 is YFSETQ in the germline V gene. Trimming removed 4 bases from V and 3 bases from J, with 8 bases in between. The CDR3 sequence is CASSEGVYEQYF. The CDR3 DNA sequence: TGCGCCAGCAGCGAGGGCGTCTACGAGCAGTACTTC.

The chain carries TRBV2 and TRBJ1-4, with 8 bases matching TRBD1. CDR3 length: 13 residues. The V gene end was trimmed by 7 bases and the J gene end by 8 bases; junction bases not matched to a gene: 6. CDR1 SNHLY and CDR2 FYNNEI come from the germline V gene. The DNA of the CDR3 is TGTGCCAGCAATCTACAGGGGGGAGAAAAACTGTTTTTT. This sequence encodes CASNLQGGEKLFF.

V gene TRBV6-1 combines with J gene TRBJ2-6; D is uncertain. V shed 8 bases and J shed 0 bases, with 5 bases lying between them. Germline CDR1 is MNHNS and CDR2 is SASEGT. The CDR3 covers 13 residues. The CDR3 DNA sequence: TGTGCCAGCTACAACTCTGGGGCCAACGTCCTGACTTTC. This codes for CASYNSGANVLTF.

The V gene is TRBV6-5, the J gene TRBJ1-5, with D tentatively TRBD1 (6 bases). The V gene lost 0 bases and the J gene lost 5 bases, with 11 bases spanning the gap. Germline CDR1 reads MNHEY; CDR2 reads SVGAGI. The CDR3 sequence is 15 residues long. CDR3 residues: CASSYSRAGDQPQHF. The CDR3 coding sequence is TGTGCCAGCAGTTACTCGAGGGCAGGGGATCAGCCCCAGCATTTT.

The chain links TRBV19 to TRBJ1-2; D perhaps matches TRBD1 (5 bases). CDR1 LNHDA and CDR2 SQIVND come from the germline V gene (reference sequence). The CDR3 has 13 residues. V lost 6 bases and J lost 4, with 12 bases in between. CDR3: CASRTQESYGYTF. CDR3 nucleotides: TGTGCCAGTAGAACACAGGAATCCTATGGCTACACCTTC.

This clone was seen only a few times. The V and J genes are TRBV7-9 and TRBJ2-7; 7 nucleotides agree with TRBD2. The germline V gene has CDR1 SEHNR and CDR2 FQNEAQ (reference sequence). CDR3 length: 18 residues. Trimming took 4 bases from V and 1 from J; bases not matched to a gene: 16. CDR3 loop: CASSSSGTSGVGSYEQYF. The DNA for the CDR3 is TGTGCCAGCAGCTCAAGCGGGACGTCCGGGGTGGGATCCTACGAGCAGTACTTC.

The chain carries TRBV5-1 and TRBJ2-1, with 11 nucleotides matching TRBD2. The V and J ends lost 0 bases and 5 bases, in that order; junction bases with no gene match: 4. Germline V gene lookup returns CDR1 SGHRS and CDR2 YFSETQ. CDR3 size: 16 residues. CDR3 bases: TGCGCCAGCAGCTTGGAGGAACTAGCGGGAGACAATGAGCAGTTCTTC. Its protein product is CASSLEELAGDNEQFF.

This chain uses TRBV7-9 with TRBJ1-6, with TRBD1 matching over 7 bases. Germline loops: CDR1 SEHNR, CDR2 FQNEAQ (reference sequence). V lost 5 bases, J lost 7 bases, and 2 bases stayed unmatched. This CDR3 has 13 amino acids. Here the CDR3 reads CASSKDRNSPLHF. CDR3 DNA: TGTGCCAGCAGCAAGGACAGGAATTCACCCCTCCACTTT.

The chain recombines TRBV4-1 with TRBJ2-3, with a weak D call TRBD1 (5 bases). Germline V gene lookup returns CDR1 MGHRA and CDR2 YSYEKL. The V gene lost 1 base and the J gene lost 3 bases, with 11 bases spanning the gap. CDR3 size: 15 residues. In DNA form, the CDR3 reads TGCGCCAGCAGCCAAGTCGGCAGGGCAACAGATACGCAGTATTTT. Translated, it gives CASSQVGRATDTQYF.

The CDR3, as DNA: TGTGCCAGCAGTCTCCTACTAGCGGGAGGGATCACTAGCACAGATACGCAGTATTTT. Translated: CASSLLLAGGITSTDTQYF. The chain recombines TRBV27 with TRBJ2-3, with 13 bases fitting TRBD2. Per germline, CDR1 MNHEY and CDR2 SMNVEV (reference sequence). CDR3 size: 19 residues. V was clipped by 5 bases and J by 0 bases; unmatched bases: 11.

CDR3 region: CASSRQGVDNEQFF. The CDR3 region has the DNA TGTGCCAGCAGCAGACAGGGGGTCGACAATGAGCAGTTCTTC. The chain joins TRBV7-9 to TRBJ2-1, with 9 bases identical to TRBD1. Looked up from germline, CDR1 is SEHNR and CDR2 is FQNEAQ (reference sequence). The CDR3 runs 14 residues. J was trimmed by 5 bases and V by 5 bases; bases with no gene match: 4.

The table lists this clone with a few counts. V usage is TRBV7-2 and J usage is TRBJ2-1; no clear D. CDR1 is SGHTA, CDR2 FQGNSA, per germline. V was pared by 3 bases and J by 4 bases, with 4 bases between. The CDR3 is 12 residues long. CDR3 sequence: CASSLYYNEQFF. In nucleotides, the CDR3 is TGTGCCAGCAGCTTGTATTACAATGAGCAGTTCTTC.

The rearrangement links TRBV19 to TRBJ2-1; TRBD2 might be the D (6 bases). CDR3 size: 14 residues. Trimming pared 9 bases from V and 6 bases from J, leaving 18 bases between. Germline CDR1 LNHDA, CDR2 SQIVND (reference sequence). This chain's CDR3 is CASIPTPGANEQFF. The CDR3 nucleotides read TGTGCCAGCATCCCCACCCCGGGAGCCAATGAGCAGTTCTTC.

For the CDR3, the DNA is TGTGCCATCAGTGAGGACAGGTTCCCCTACGAGCAGTACTTC. This sequence encodes CAISEDRFPYEQYF. The chain uses TRBV10-3 and TRBJ2-7, with a tentative D call TRBD1 (6 bases). The V end lost 2 bases, the J end lost 2 bases, and 10 bases lay between the germline ends. Looked up from germline, CDR1 is ENHRY and CDR2 is SYGVKD. The CDR3 consists of 14 residues.

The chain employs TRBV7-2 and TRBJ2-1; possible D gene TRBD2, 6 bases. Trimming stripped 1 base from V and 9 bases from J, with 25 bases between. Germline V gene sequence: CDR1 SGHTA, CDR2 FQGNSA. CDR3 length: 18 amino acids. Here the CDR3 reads CASSLDGGITPRGGEQFF. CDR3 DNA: TGTGCCAGCAGCTTAGACGGCGGGATCACCCCTCGGGGAGGTGAGCAGTTCTTC. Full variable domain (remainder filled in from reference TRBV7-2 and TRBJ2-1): GAGVSQSPSNKVTEKGKDVELRCDPISGHTALYWYRQSLGQGLEFLIYFQGNSAPDKSGLPSDRFSAERTGGSVSTLTIQRTQQEDSAVYLCASSLDGGITPRGGEQFFGPGTRLTVL.

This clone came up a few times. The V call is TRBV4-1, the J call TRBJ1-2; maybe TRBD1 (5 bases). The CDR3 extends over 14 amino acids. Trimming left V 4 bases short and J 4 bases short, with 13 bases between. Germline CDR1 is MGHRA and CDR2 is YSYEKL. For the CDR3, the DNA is TGCGCCAGCAGCCCGATTGACAGATCCTATGGCTACACCTTC. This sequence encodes CASSPIDRSYGYTF.

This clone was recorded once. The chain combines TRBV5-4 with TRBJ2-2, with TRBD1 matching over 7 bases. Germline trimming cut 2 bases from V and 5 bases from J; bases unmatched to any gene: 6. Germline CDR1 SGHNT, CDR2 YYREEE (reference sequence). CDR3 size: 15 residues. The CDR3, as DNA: TGTGCCAGCAGCTTCGTACAGGGGTCGACCGGGGAGCTGTTTTTT. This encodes CASSFVQGSTGELFF.

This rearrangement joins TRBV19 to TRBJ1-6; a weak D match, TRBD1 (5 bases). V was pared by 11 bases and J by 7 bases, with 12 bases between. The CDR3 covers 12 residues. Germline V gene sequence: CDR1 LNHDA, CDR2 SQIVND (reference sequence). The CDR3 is CAAGTGNSPLHF. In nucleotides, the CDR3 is TGTGCCGCGGGGACGGGAAATTCACCCCTCCACTTT.